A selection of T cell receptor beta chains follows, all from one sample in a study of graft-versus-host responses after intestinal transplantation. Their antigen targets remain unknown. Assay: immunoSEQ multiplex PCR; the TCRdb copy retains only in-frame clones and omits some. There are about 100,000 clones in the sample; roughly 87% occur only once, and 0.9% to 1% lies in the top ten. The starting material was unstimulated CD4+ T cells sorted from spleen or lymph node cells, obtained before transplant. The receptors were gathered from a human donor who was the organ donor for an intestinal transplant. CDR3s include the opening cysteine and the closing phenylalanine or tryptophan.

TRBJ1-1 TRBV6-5 CASSSYRGRGTEAFF
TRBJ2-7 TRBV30 CAWSLYGGPSSYEQYF
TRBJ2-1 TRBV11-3 CASSLVSGSNEQFF
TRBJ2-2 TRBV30 CAWSGPGTSGGKDGELFF
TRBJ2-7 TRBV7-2 CASSLRAGASYEQYF
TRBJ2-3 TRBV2 CASSEYGRGAKDTQYF
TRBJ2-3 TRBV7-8 CASSLAGGPVSTDTQYF
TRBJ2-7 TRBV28 CASSLPDRVEQYF
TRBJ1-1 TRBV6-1 CASSEGSKGGNTEAFF
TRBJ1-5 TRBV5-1 CASSLTGDSNQPQHF
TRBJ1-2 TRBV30 CAWSARALQGYTF
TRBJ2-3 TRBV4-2 CASSQGRGGASTDTQYF
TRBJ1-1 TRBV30 CAWRQQNTEAFF
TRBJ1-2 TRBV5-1 CASSLDGTGGYGYTF
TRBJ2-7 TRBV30 CAWSVGGEQYF
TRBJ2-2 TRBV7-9 CASSHQSPTGSGELFF
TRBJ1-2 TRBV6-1 CASSEAPGYTF
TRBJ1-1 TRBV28 CASSWTGLWEAFF
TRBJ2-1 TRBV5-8 CASSTDSSNEQFF
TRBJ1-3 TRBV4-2 CASSQGPYSGNTIYF
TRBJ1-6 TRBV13 CASSAPGTGDSPLHF
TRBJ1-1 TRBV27 CASTPHPFTGVAFF
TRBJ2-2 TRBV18 CASSLEDISTGELFF
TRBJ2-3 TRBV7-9 CASSLWGQGGTDTQYF
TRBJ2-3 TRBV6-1 CASRDSTDTQYF
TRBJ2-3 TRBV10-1 CASSDGGGNSDTQYF
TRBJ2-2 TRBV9 CASSVGGGYTGELFF
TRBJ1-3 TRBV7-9 CASRTTGNSGNTIYF
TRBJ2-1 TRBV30 CAWSGYNEQFF
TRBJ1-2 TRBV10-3 CAIKIPGHLYGYTF
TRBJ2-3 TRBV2 CASSVLMVGTDTQYF
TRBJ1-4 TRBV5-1 CASSATGGGEKLFF
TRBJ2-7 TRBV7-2 CASSSASGWSYEQYF
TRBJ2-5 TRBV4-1 CASSQFASSVVETQYF
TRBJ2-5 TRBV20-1 CSVGEETQYF
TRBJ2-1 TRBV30 CAFILGTSGADNEQFF
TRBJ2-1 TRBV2 CASSLLAGGKYNEQFF
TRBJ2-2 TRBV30 CAWSIIGVTGELFF
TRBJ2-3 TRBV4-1 CASSQLPGRGADTQYF
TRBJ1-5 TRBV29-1 CSVSFGGGNQPQHF
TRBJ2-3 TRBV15 CATSSQSGVDTQYF
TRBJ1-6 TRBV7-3 CASSLTGGYNSPLHF
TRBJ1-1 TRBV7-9 CASSFLPGQAIHEAFF
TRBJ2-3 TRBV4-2 CASSPRAGGGSTSTDTQYF
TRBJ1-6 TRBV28 CASSLVGTSGNSPLHF
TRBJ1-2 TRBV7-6 CASSLGRGGRVDGYTF
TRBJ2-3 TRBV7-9 CASSPQGRDTQYF
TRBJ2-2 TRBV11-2 CASSRAPNTGELFF
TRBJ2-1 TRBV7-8 CASTLDGLEQFF
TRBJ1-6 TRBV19 CASSDRRGSPLHF
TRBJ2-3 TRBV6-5 CASSYSGRTDTQYF
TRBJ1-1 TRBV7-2 CASLPGQGNTEAFF
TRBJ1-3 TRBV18 CASSPDHSSGNTIYF
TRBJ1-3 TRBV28 CASSLSVGEWARPGSTIYF